The 5 T cell receptor beta chains given below trace back to one sample, sequenced in a study of T-cell memory formation after mild COVID-19. TCRdb reprocessed the 5' RACE reads via MiXCR and lists one record per CDR3 protein. The sample has roughly 200,000 distinct CDR3 sequences, about 20% seen once. Material: PBMCs or a T cell subset sorted from them (not recorded which). The source of these receptors is an adult woman who had mild COVID-19 (a few samples of this study predate the infection). Cell type and time point are not known.

The CDR3 spells CSVGGRRDQPQHF. CDR3 bases: TGCAGCGTTGGGGGGCGTAGGGATCAGCCCCAGCATTTT. The chain uses TRBV29-1 and TRBJ1-5; D possibly corresponds to TRBD1 (6 bases). The V gene lost 4 bases and the J gene lost 5 bases, with 12 bases spanning the gap. The germline V gene has CDR1 SQVTM and CDR2 ANQGSEA. The CDR3 loop spans 13 amino acids.

This rearrangement joins TRBV5-1 to TRBJ1-1; TRBD1 might be the D (5 bases). The CDR3 runs to 13 residues. The V end lost 8 bases, the J end lost 5 bases, and 16 bases lay between the germline ends. From germline, CDR1 is SGHRS and CDR2 YFSETQ. Here the CDR3 reads CASTGTQGTEAFF. Written as DNA, the CDR3 is TGCGCCAGTACCGGGACCCAAGGAACTGAAGCTTTCTTT. Full variable domain (outside the CDR3, taken from reference TRBV5-1 and TRBJ1-1): KAGVTQTPRYLIKTRGQQVTLSCSPISGHRSVSWYQQTPGQGLQFLFEYFSETQRNKGNFPGRFSGRQFSNSRSEMNVSTLELGDSALYLCASTGTQGTEAFFGQGTRLTVV.

This clonotype was seen ten or more times. This chain links TRBV19 with TRBJ2-1; D is perhaps TRBD1 (6 bases). The CDR3 totals 15 residues. Looked up from germline, CDR1 is LNHDA and CDR2 is SQIVND (reference sequence). V dropped 3 bases and J dropped 4 bases, with 13 bases sitting between them. The CDR3 region is CASSISTGSYNEQFF. The CDR3 DNA is TGTGCCAGTAGTATTTCAACAGGGAGTTACAATGAGCAGTTCTTC.

This clonotype has just a few counts. The J gene is TRBJ2-3, the V gene TRBV12-3 or TRBV12-4; 7 bases line up with TRBD2. The CDR3 length is 18 residues. V shed 5 bases and J 1 base; nucleotides not matched to a gene: 15. Written as DNA, the CDR3 is TGTGCCAGCAGTCAAATACTCGACTCGAGCGGGGGCACAGATACGCAGTATTTT. Protein sequence: CASSQILDSSGGTDTQYF.

This clonotype was seen a few times. V usage is TRBV7-2 and J usage is TRBJ2-1, with a tentative D call TRBD2 (6 bases). The V end was cut by 8 bases, the J end by 0 bases, with 11 bases between. CDR3 length: 14 residues. Germline assignment: CDR1 SGHTA and CDR2 FQGNSA. The CDR3, as DNA: TGTGCCAGCTGGGACTGGAGCTCCTACAATGAGCAGTTCTTC. It specifies CASWDWSSYNEQFF.